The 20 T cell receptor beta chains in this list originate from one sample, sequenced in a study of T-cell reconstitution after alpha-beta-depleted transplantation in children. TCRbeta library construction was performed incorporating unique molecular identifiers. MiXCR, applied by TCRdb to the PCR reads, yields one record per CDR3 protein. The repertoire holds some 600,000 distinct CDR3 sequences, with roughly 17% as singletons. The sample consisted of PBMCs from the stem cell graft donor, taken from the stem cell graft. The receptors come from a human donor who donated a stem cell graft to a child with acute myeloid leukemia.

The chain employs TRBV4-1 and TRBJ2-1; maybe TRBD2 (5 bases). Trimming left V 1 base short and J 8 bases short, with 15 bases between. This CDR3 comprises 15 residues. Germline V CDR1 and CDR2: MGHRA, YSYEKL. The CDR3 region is CASSQVVSGYDEQFF. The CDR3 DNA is TGCGCCAGCAGCCAAGTAGTATCGGGGTACGATGAGCAGTTCTTC.

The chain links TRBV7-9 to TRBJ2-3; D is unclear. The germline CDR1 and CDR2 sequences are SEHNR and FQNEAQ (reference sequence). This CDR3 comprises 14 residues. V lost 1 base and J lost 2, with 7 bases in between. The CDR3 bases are TGTGCCAGCAGCTTAGAACCCACCACAGATACGCAGTATTTT. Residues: CASSLEPTTDTQYF. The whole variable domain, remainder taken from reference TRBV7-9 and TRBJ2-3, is DTGVSQNPRHKITKRGQNVTFRCDPISEHNRLYWYRQTLGQGPEFLTYFQNEAQLEKSRLLSDRFSAERPKGSFSTLEIQRTEQGDSAMYLCASSLEPTTDTQYFGPGTRLTVL.

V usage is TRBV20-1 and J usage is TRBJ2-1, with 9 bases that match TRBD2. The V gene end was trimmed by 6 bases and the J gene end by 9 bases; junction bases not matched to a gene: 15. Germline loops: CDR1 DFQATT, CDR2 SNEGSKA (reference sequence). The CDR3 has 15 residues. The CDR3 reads CSARPGLASPGEQFF. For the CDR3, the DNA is TGCAGTGCAAGACCGGGACTAGCTTCACCGGGTGAGCAGTTCTTC.

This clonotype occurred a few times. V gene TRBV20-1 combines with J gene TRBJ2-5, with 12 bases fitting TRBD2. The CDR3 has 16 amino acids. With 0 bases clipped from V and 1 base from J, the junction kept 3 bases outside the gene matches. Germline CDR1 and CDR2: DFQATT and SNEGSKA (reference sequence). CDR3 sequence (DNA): TGCAGTGCTAGAGACGGACTAGCGGGGCCCCAAGAGACCCAGTACTTC. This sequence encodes CSARDGLAGPQETQYF.

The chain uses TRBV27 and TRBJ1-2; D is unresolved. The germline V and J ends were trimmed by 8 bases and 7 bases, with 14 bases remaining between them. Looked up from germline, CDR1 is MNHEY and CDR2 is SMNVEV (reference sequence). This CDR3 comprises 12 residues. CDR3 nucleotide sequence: TGTGCCAGCTGGTGGGCTTCAGGTGGCTACACCTTC. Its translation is CASWWASGGYTF.

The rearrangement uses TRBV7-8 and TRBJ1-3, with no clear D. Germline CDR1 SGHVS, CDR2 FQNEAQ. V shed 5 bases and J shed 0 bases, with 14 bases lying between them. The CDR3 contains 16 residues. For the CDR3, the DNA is TGTGCCAGCAGCGTCTCTACTGTGAGCTCTGGAAACACCATATATTTT. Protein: CASSVSTVSSGNTIYF. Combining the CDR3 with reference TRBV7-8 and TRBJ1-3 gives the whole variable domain GAGVSQSPRYKVAKRGQDVALRCDPISGHVSLFWYQQALGQGPEFLTYFQNEAQLDKSGLPSDRFFAERPEGSVSTLKIQRTQQEDSAVYLCASSVSTVSSGNTIYFGEGSWLTVV.

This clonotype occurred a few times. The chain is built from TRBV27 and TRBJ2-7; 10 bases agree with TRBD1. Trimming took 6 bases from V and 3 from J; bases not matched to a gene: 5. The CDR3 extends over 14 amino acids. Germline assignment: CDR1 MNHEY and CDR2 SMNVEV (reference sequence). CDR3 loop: CASRPGQGNYEQYV. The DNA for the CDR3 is TGTGCCAGCAGGCCGGGACAGGGGAACTACGAGCAGTACGTC.

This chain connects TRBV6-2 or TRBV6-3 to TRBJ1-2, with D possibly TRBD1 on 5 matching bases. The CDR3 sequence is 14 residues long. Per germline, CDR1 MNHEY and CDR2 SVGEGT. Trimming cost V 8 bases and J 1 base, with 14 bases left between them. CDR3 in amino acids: CASRPPGLNYGYTF. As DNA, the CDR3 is TGTGCCAGCCGACCCCCAGGGCTTAACTATGGCTACACCTTC.

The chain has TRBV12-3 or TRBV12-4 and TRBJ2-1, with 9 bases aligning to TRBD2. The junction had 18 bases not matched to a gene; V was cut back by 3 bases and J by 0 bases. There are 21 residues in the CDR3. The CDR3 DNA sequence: TGTGCCAGCAGTTTCGTACTTGGGGGACTAGCTGAGTTCAGCTCCTACAATGAGCAGTTCTTC. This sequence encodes CASSFVLGGLAEFSSYNEQFF.

The CDR3 DNA sequence: TGTGCCACCAGCGGACGACCGTTCACTGAAGCTTTCTTT. As protein: CATSGRPFTEAFF. This rearrangement joins TRBV15 to TRBJ1-1; D remains unclear. CDR3 length: 13 residues. Trimming took 5 bases from V and 4 from J, leaving 11 bases between them. The germline gives CDR1 LNHNV, CDR2 YYDKDF (reference sequence).

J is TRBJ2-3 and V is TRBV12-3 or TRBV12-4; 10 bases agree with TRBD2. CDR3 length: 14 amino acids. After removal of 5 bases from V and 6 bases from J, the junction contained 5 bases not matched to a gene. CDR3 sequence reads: CASSERGGRDTQYF. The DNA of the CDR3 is TGTGCCAGCAGTGAGCGGGGGGGCCGGGATACGCAGTATTTT.

CDR3: CASSLDPGQSGEKLFF. CDR3 sequence (DNA): TGTGCCAGCAGCTTAGACCCGGGACAGTCGGGTGAAAAACTGTTTTTT. The chain couples TRBV7-2 to TRBJ1-4; 7 bases align to TRBD1. Germline V gives CDR1 SGHTA, CDR2 FQGNSA. J was trimmed by 7 bases and V by 1 base; bases with no gene match: 9. CDR3 length: 16 amino acids.

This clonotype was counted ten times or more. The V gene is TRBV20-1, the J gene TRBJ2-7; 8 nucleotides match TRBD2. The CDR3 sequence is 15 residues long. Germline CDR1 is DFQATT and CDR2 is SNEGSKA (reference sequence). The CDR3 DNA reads TGCAGCCCCCTTGGGCCAGCGGGGGTAGCCTACGAGCAGTACTTC. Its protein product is CSPLGPAGVAYEQYF.

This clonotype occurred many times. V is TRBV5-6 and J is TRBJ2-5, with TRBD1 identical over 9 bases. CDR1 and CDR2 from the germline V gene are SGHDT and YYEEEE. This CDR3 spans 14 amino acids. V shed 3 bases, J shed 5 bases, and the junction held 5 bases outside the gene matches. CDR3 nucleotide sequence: TGTGCCAGCAGCTGGGGACAGGGATGGGAGACCCAGTACTTC. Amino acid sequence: CASSWGQGWETQYF.

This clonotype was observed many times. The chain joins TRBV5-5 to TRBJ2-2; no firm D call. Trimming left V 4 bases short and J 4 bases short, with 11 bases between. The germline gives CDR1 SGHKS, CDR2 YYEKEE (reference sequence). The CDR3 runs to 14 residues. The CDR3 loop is CASSLGPSTGELFF. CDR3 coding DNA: TGTGCCAGCAGCCTAGGGCCAAGCACCGGGGAGCTGTTTTTT.

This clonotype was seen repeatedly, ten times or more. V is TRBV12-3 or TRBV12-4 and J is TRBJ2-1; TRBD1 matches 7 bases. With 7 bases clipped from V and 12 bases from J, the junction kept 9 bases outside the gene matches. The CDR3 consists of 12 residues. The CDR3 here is CASIYLRQGQFF. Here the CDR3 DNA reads TGTGCCAGCATCTATTTGAGACAGGGGCAGTTCTTC.

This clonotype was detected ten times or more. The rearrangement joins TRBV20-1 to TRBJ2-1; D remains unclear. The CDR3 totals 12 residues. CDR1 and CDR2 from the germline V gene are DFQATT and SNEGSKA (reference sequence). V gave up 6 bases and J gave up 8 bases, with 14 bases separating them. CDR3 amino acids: CSARLGFDEQFF. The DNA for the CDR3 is TGCAGTGCCCGGCTTGGGTTCGATGAGCAGTTCTTC.

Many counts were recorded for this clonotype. The CDR3 loop reads CAISGMGGEQYF. The CDR3 bases are TGTGCCATCAGTGGTATGGGGGGCGAGCAGTACTTC. V and J are TRBV10-3 and TRBJ2-7, with D tentatively TRBD2 (6 bases). V dropped 4 bases and J dropped 6 bases, with 10 bases sitting between them. The germline gives CDR1 ENHRY, CDR2 SYGVKD. There are 12 residues in the CDR3.

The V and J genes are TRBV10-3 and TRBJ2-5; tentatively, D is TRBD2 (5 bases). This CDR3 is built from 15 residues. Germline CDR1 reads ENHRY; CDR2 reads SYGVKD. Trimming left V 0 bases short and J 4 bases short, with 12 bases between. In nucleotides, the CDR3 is TGTGCCATCAGTGAGTCGACCCTTGAGGGAGAGACCCAGTACTTC. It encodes CAISESTLEGETQYF.

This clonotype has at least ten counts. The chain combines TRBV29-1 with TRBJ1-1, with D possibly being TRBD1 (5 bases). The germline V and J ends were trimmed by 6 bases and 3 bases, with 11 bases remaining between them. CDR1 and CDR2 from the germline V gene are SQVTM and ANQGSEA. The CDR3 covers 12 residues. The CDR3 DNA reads TGCAGCGTGTCCAGGGTTGACACTGAAGCTTTCTTT. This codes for CSVSRVDTEAFF.